Listed below are T cell receptor beta chains from one sample, sequenced in a study of metastatic and nonmetastatic thyroid tumors. TCRdb re-clonotyped the PCR reads through MiXCR. The repertoire holds approximately 31,000 clones, with 18% as singletons. The sample was blood. The source is a female donor with papillary thyroid cancer or a benign thyroid nodule (not recorded which). Some clones in this sample may be carry-over from other donors' samples. CDR3s include the opening cysteine and the closing phenylalanine or tryptophan. The order of the fields is V gene, clone size, J gene, D gene, CDR3 DNA, CDR3 protein. D genes are given only for firm matches. Size tells how often a clone was seen (once, few, many) or the class of an expanded clone, and some rows leave it out.

v_gene: TRBV20-1; abundance: many; j_gene: TRBJ2-7; d_gene: TRBD2; CDR3nt: TGCAGTGCTCTACTAGCGGGAGTTTCATTGGAGCAGTACTTC; CDR3aa: CSALLAGVSLEQYF
v_gene: TRBV28; abundance: medium-sized; j_gene: TRBJ1-4; d_gene: TRBD1; CDR3nt: TGTGCCAGCAGTTCAGGGGGTGATGTTGAAAAACTGTTTTTT; CDR3aa: CASSSGGDVEKLFF
v_gene: TRBV19; abundance: many; j_gene: TRBJ1-2; d_gene: TRBD1; CDR3nt: TGTGCCAGTAGTAAAGCACAGGGGGCTGGCTATGGCTACACCTTC; CDR3aa: CASSKAQGAGYGYTF
v_gene: TRBV6-1; abundance: NA; j_gene: TRBJ2-3; d_gene: NA; CDR3nt: TGTGCCAGCAGCTTTAGGACTCTCACAGATACGCAGTATTTT; CDR3aa: CASSFRTLTDTQYF
v_gene: TRBV10-1; abundance: many; j_gene: TRBJ1-1; d_gene: NA; CDR3nt: TGCGCCAGCAGTGAGTCGATAGTGAACACTGAAGCTTTCTTT; CDR3aa: CASSESIVNTEAFF
v_gene: TRBV3-1; abundance: many; j_gene: TRBJ1-1; d_gene: NA; CDR3nt: TGTGCCAGCAGCCAAGCATTAAATGGGGGGTCTGAAGCTTTCTTT; CDR3aa: CASSQALNGGSEAFF
v_gene: TRBV7-9; abundance: many; j_gene: TRBJ1-5; d_gene: NA; CDR3nt: TGTGCCATTTCCTCCTTGGGGGGTATTGGCCAGCCCCAGCATTTT; CDR3aa: CAISSLGGIGQPQHF
v_gene: TRBV19; abundance: many; j_gene: TRBJ2-1; d_gene: NA; CDR3nt: TGTGCCAGTAGTATAGGGAACAATGAGCAGTTCTTC; CDR3aa: CASSIGNNEQFF
v_gene: TRBV4-1; abundance: NA; j_gene: TRBJ2-2; d_gene: TRBD2; CDR3nt: TGCGCCAGCAGCCAGGAATACGCGGGAGTACTCACCGGGGAGCTGTTTTTT; CDR3aa: CASSQEYAGVLTGELFF
v_gene: TRBV5-8; abundance: NA; j_gene: TRBJ1-5; d_gene: NA; CDR3nt: TGTGCCAGCAGCAACCGGGGCCTTAATCAGCCCCAGCATTTT; CDR3aa: CASSNRGLNQPQHF
v_gene: TRBV18; abundance: many; j_gene: TRBJ2-2; d_gene: TRBD1; CDR3nt: TGTGCCAGCTCACCCAGACCTCGGACAGGGGAAGCCGGGGAGCTGTTTTTT; CDR3aa: CASSPRPRTGEAGELFF
v_gene: TRBV6-1; abundance: few; j_gene: TRBJ1-3; d_gene: NA; CDR3nt: TGTGCCAGCAGTCTGGGACGTATCTCTGGAAACACCATATATTTT; CDR3aa: CASSLGRISGNTIYF
v_gene: TRBV4-1; abundance: many; j_gene: TRBJ2-1; d_gene: NA; CDR3nt: TGCGCCAGCGCTCGAATAAGCTCCTACAATGAGCAGTTCTTC; CDR3aa: CASARISSYNEQFF
v_gene: TRBV29-1; abundance: many; j_gene: TRBJ2-7; d_gene: NA; CDR3nt: TGCAGCGTTTCAGGGGATCCCTCCTACGAGCAGTACTTC; CDR3aa: CSVSGDPSYEQYF
v_gene: TRBV2; abundance: many; j_gene: TRBJ2-5; d_gene: NA; CDR3nt: TGTGCCAGCACGACGCCTGGCAGGTCACAAGAGACCCAGTACTTC; CDR3aa: CASTTPGRSQETQYF
v_gene: TRBV27; abundance: medium-sized; j_gene: TRBJ2-1; d_gene: NA; CDR3nt: TGTGCCAGCAGACGAGAGGTAGCGTACAATGAGCAGTTCTTC; CDR3aa: CASRREVAYNEQFF
v_gene: TRBV5-1; abundance: many; j_gene: TRBJ1-4; d_gene: NA; CDR3nt: TGCGCCAGCAGCCCAGGCAGGGCTAGGTTTGGTGAAAAACTGTTTTTT; CDR3aa: CASSPGRARFGEKLFF
v_gene: TRBV11-2; abundance: many; j_gene: TRBJ1-3; d_gene: NA; CDR3nt: TGTGCCAGCAGCTTAGATAGCCAGAGATGGAACACCATATATTTT; CDR3aa: CASSLDSQRWNTIYF
v_gene: TRBV7-3; abundance: NA; j_gene: TRBJ2-1; d_gene: NA; CDR3nt: TGTGCCAGCAGATTAGGGGACACTTACAATGAGCAGTTCTTC; CDR3aa: CASRLGDTYNEQFF
v_gene: TRBV2; abundance: medium-sized; j_gene: TRBJ2-7; d_gene: TRBD1; CDR3nt: TGTGCCAGCAGGGTCCGGACAGGGTCCTACGAGCAGTACTTC; CDR3aa: CASRVRTGSYEQYF
v_gene: TRBV9; abundance: many; j_gene: TRBJ2-1; d_gene: TRBD2; CDR3nt: TGTGCCAGCAGCGTAAGGGAGGGGGGACTAGCGGATTCCTACAATGAGCAGTTCTTC; CDR3aa: CASSVREGGLADSYNEQFF
v_gene: TRBV5-8; abundance: many; j_gene: TRBJ2-5; d_gene: TRBD1; CDR3nt: TGTGCCAGCAGAAAAGGGACAGGGGGCTGGGAGACCCAGTACTTC; CDR3aa: CASRKGTGGWETQYF
v_gene: TRBV7-9; abundance: many; j_gene: TRBJ1-2; d_gene: TRBD1; CDR3nt: TGTGCCAGCAGTCCCCAGACAGGGACCTATGGCTACACCTTC; CDR3aa: CASSPQTGTYGYTF
v_gene: TRBV7-9; abundance: many; j_gene: TRBJ1-4; d_gene: NA; CDR3nt: TGTGCCAGCAGCTTAGGGTGGAATGAAAAACTGTTTTTT; CDR3aa: CASSLGWNEKLFF
v_gene: TRBV27; abundance: many; j_gene: TRBJ2-3; d_gene: TRBD1; CDR3nt: TGTGCCAGCAGTTTAGACAGGGAAAGCACAGATACGCAGTATTTT; CDR3aa: CASSLDRESTDTQYF
v_gene: TRBV12-3/TRBV12-4; abundance: many; j_gene: TRBJ2-3; d_gene: NA; CDR3nt: TGTGCCAGCAGTTTAGTGACGACAGATACGCAGTATTTT; CDR3aa: CASSLVTTDTQYF
v_gene: TRBV27; abundance: few; j_gene: TRBJ2-1; d_gene: TRBD1; CDR3nt: TGTGCCAGCAGTTTCTTGCCGGGACAGGACTACAATGAGCAGTTCTTC; CDR3aa: CASSFLPGQDYNEQFF
v_gene: TRBV27; abundance: NA; j_gene: TRBJ2-3; d_gene: NA; CDR3nt: TGTGCCAGCAGTAGTGGAGGACACCGATACACAGATACGCAGTATTTT; CDR3aa: CASSSGGHRYTDTQYF
v_gene: TRBV2; abundance: many; j_gene: TRBJ2-7; d_gene: TRBD2; CDR3nt: TGTGCCGGGAGAACCGGGACTAGCGACCACGAGCAGTACTTC; CDR3aa: CAGRTGTSDHEQYF
v_gene: TRBV6-5; abundance: few; j_gene: TRBJ1-2; d_gene: NA; CDR3nt: TGTGCCAGCATTTACAAGGGACATGGCTACACCTTC; CDR3aa: CASIYKGHGYTF
v_gene: TRBV12-3/TRBV12-4; abundance: medium-sized; j_gene: TRBJ1-1; d_gene: NA; CDR3nt: TGTGCCAGCAGTTTCAGGCGCTCGAACACTGAAGCTTTCTTT; CDR3aa: CASSFRRSNTEAFF
v_gene: TRBV28; abundance: few; j_gene: TRBJ2-7; d_gene: NA; CDR3nt: TGTGCCAGCAGTGACGCCGGGGTTGGGGCCTACGAGCAGTACTTC; CDR3aa: CASSDAGVGAYEQYF
v_gene: TRBV30; abundance: many; j_gene: TRBJ2-2; d_gene: NA; CDR3nt: TGTGCCTGGAGTGTACTTTTAGGGGCCGTCGACACCGGGGAGCTGTTTTTT; CDR3aa: CAWSVLLGAVDTGELFF
v_gene: TRBV5-1; abundance: many; j_gene: TRBJ2-2; d_gene: TRBD2; CDR3nt: TGCGCCAGCAGCTTGGGAGGCTCCTGGACTAGCGGGGGGGCGCGGCTGTTTTTT; CDR3aa: CASSLGGSWTSGGARLFF
v_gene: TRBV5-4; abundance: many; j_gene: TRBJ2-1; d_gene: TRBD2; CDR3nt: TGTGCCAGCAGCTTGGGGATGGCTAGCGGGAGTTTCGATGAGCAGTTCTTC; CDR3aa: CASSLGMASGSFDEQFF
v_gene: TRBV10-2; abundance: few; j_gene: TRBJ2-7; d_gene: NA; CDR3nt: TGCGCCAGCAGTGAGCCCGAGAATAGGTACGAGCAGTACTTC; CDR3aa: CASSEPENRYEQYF
v_gene: TRBV18; abundance: NA; j_gene: TRBJ2-1; d_gene: TRBD1; CDR3nt: TGTGCCAGCTCACCTCGGGGGACAGGGGGCAATGAGCAGTTCTTC; CDR3aa: CASSPRGTGGNEQFF
v_gene: TRBV6-1; abundance: many; j_gene: TRBJ2-7; d_gene: NA; CDR3nt: TGTGCCAGCAGGCCAGGACACGGTTCCTACGAGCAGTACTTC; CDR3aa: CASRPGHGSYEQYF
v_gene: TRBV4-1; abundance: medium-sized; j_gene: TRBJ1-1; d_gene: NA; CDR3nt: TGCGCCAGCAGCCCCCACACCAACCAGGGGACCTTGGGCACTGAAGCTTTCTTT; CDR3aa: CASSPHTNQGTLGTEAFF
v_gene: TRBV7-6; abundance: many; j_gene: TRBJ2-1; d_gene: NA; CDR3nt: TGTGCCAGCAGCCTCTATGGCTCCGATGAGCAGTTCTTC; CDR3aa: CASSLYGSDEQFF
v_gene: TRBV19; abundance: many; j_gene: TRBJ2-1; d_gene: TRBD1; CDR3nt: TGTGCCAGTAGTGCCATAGGGGGCCGCGAGCAGTTCTTC; CDR3aa: CASSAIGGREQFF
v_gene: TRBV20-1; abundance: NA; j_gene: TRBJ1-1; d_gene: NA; CDR3nt: TGCAGTGCTAGGTCGTGTACAGGTCACACTGAAGCTTTCTTT; CDR3aa: CSARSCTGHTEAFF
v_gene: TRBV10-3; abundance: NA; j_gene: TRBJ1-2; d_gene: NA; CDR3nt: TGTGCCATCAGTGAGTCAGGGAGTCTATCCTATGGCTACACCTTC; CDR3aa: CAISESGSLSYGYTF
v_gene: TRBV6-2/TRBV6-3; abundance: many; j_gene: TRBJ1-5; d_gene: NA; CDR3nt: TGTGCCACCCGTGACACAGGGTTATATAGCAATCAGCCCCAGCATTTT; CDR3aa: CATRDTGLYSNQPQHF
v_gene: TRBV6-1; abundance: medium-sized; j_gene: TRBJ1-2; d_gene: NA; CDR3nt: TGTGCCAGCAGTGAGAGACCAAACTATGGCTACACCTTC; CDR3aa: CASSERPNYGYTF
v_gene: TRBV7-9; abundance: many; j_gene: TRBJ2-1; d_gene: NA; CDR3nt: TGTGCCAGCAGCTTACTTGGGGAGCAGTTCTTC; CDR3aa: CASSLLGEQFF